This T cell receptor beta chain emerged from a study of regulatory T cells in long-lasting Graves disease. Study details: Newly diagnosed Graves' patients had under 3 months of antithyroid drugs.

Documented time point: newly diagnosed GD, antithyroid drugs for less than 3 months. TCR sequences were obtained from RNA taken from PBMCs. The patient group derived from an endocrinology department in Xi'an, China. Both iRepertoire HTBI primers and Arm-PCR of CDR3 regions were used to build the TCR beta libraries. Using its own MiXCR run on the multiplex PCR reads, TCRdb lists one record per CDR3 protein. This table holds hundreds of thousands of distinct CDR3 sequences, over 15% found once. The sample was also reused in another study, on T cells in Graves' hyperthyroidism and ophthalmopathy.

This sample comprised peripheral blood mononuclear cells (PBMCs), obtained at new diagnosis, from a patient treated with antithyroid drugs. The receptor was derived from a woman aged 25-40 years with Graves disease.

The CDR3 DNA sequence: TGTGCCAGCAGTCCAGGGGCCGGCATCAACAATGAGCAGTTCTTC. Translated: CASSPGAGINNEQFF. The chain links TRBV14 to TRBJ2-1, with D possibly matching TRBD1 (6 bases). The CDR3 sequence is 15 residues long. V shed 6 bases and J shed 5 bases, with 17 bases lying between them. Germline lookup yields CDR1 SGHDN and CDR2 FVKESK.